Reported below is one TCR beta chain. The clone's antigen remains unknown. No per-base quality is available; no much larger clone lies one base away. Whole blood was collected in K2EDTA tubes by collaborating institutions according to the institutions' own protocols. Collaborator samples were shipped for TCRbeta analysis as frozen whole blood, isolated PBMCs, or DNA extracted from either sample type. The data were taken from a study of blood T cell repertoires in COVID-19 (dated by TCRdb to the early 2020s). Regarding the research as a whole: Samples covering the acute and convalescent phases of COVID-19 were provided by collaborators in the United States, Italy and Spain. Nearly every sample came with metadata listing a de-identified subject ID, COVID-19 status, age in years and sex. The repertoires were released in a freely available public database intended as a resource for research on the immune response to SARS-CoV-2. Samples were obtained from the ongoing ImmuneRACE study (first 160 participants) and from over 1,000 subjects provided by 6 global collaborators. Deeply sampled blood TCRbeta repertoires from subjects exposed to, actively infected with, or recovered from COVID-19 were included in the dataset. The material from the prospective study consisted of cDNA or gDNA derived from T cells, B-cell-depleted T cells, or PBMCs. Where available, HLA class I and class II types were taken from metadata supplied by the sample provider and were not determined by assay-based typing.

The immunoSEQ Assay, a bias-controlled multiplex PCR, was used to amplify TCRbeta CDR3 regions from genomic DNA. Turning to the authors' computational methods: Within the assay, amplification of reference gene primers was used to estimate how many nucleated cells each sample contained. To quantify the absolute abundance of each unique TCRbeta CDR3 rearrangement, sequence reads were collapsed and filtered. For each sample, productive Simpson clonality was calculated by taking the square root of Simpson's diversity index across productive rearrangements. TCRdb retrieved this table from immuneACCESS and kept in-frame rearrangements only. Not all clones are present; in checked studies, unresolved V genes account for under half, and no reason is known for the remainder. V, J and clone size are taken as reported in that table, and D and trimming were inferred from the DNA itself. Counted in this sample were 150,000 to 200,000 clones; about 85% of them appeared once. The top ten constitute approximately 1.1% of the sample.

Overall study results and their limits: The amount of clinical and demographic metadata varied by source and participant and was provided uncurated.

Counted from cysteine to phenylalanine, this CDR3 has 12 amino acids. Here the CDR3 DNA is all that survives: 36 bases in frame from base 1. As encoded in the germline V gene, CDR1 is MDHEN while CDR2 is SYDVKM. The V end loses 2 bases and the J end loses 9 bases, and a stretch of 8 bases separates them. The sequencing sample was made of peripheral blood. The chain is made from TRBV28 and TRBJ1-5, with the D gene call left open. The clonotype originates from a man between 35 and 55 years old with acute or convalescent COVID-19. The CDR3 in this case is CASSLRDWPQHF. DNA sequence: TGTGCCAGCAGTTTACGGGATTGGCCCCAGCATTTT.